The clone carrying this T cell receptor (beta chain) was seen just once. The source of the sample is a study of OX40 agonist ivuxolimab in advanced cancers. Here immunoSEQ multiplex PCR was the method, and the copy in TCRdb shows in-frame clones only, minus some. The sample has around 40,000 clones, approximately 86% seen once; the top ten hold about 7.6%. V was shortened by 2 bases and J by 2 bases, with 9 bases between the two germline ends. The CDR3 extends over 14 amino acids. Germline assignment: CDR1 SGHRS and CDR2 YFSETQ. The gene calls are TRBV5-1 and TRBJ2-3; TRBD1 might be the D (6 bases). The receptor's source is an adult with an advanced solid tumor such as melanoma, head and neck, liver or kidney cancer. The source material was CD4+ or CD8+ T cells sorted from blood, sampled in a trial of the OX40 agonist ivuxolimab. The CDR3 region is CASSLQGHTDTQYF. The CDR3, as DNA: TGCGCCAGCAGCTTACAGGGACACACAGATACGCAGTATTTT.